The entry below describes one T cell receptor beta chain. Its antigen is still unknown. The input lacks base qualities; no much larger clone sits a single base away. The data stem from a study of technical replicates of blood from four donors (dated by TCRdb to 2016 to 2017). According to the germline V gene, CDR1 reads SGHNT and CDR2 reads YENEEA. The CDR3 covers 13 residues, taking in both the cysteine and the phenylalanine. CDR3 DNA is the only sequence kept; it has 39 bases, read in frame from the first base. V is clipped by 5 bases and J by 6 bases, and the sequence between their germline boundaries is 13 bases long. Library preparation employed the immunoSEQ multiplex PCR assay. Held by TCRdb, this immuneACCESS table contains in-frame sequences only and omits some clones. Under half of the omission traces to an unresolved V gene where checked; the cause of the rest is unknown. The table for this sample lists about 69,000 clones; about 90% of them were counted only once. Jointly, the top ten make up approximately 4.6% of the sample.

The clonotype originates from a human donor in good health. Some clones in this sample may be carry-over from other donors' samples. In this chain, TRBV11-3 is recombined with TRBJ1-1, with no confident D gene call. The sequencing sample was made of PBMCs. For the CDR3, the sequence is CASSPAWGAEAFF. The sequenced DNA is TGTGCCAGCAGCCCCGCGTGGGGAGCTGAAGCTTTCTTT. This CDR3, with the reference TRBV11-3 and TRBJ1-1 proteins standing in past its ends, gives the full variable domain EAGVVQSPRYKIIEKKQPVAFWCNPISGHNTLYWYLQNLGQGPELLIRYENEEAVDDSQLPKDRFSAERLKGVDSTLKIQPAELGDSAVYLCASSPAWGAEAFFGQGTRLTVV.